The TCR beta chain under discussion was sequenced for a study of Ad26.COV2.S vaccination and SARS-CoV-2 variants (dated by TCRdb to 2020 to 2023). Study-level background: Donors in the vaccine arm were drawn from COV1001, a phase I-IIa trial of Ad26.COV2.S in healthy adults that was multicentre, randomized, double-blind and placebo-controlled. Investigators did not know the trial group allocation while performing experiments and assessing outcomes. TCRbeta repertoire sequencing was used to assess the specificity and breadth of SARS-CoV-2-reactive T cell receptors after Ad26.COV2.S vaccination. Ad26.COV2.S was administered intramuscularly at a dose of 5x10^10 or 1x10^11 viral particles, either as one shot or as two shots given 56 days apart. Trial participants were randomized into five groups of five: low-dose or high-dose Ad26.COV2.S given once or twice, or placebo on both occasions. A total of 32 samples were included in the TCR-sequenced set, comprising about 20 Ad26.COV2.S vaccine recipients, 5 placebo recipients and 8 SARS-CoV-2 convalescent individuals. Results and caveats for the whole study, not just this receptor: Compared with placebo recipients, Ad26.COV2.S recipients showed higher spike-specific TCR breadth (P = 0.0014). The authors noted that total T cell responses may have been underestimated by the TCR breadth and depth analyses. Non-spike TCR breadth was comparable between vaccine and placebo recipients, consistent with the vaccine containing only spike. After vaccination, spike-specific CD8+ and CD4+ T cell responses were reported to show substantial breadth. Comparing responses between vaccine doses or regimens was not something the study was powered to do.

The treatment or condition label on this specimen signifies: roughly 18 received Ad26.COV2.S at low or high dose, single or two shots; a few received placebo; per-sample allocation not given. Repertoires of vaccine and placebo recipients were sequenced from samples taken on day 63 after the first injection. Cohort 1b enrolled roughly 25 adults aged 18-55 years at a single site in Boston, USA, between 29 July and 7 August 2020. As a vaccine, Ad26.COV2.S was a replication-incompetent adenovirus type 26 vector that expressed a prefusion-stabilized SARS-CoV-2 spike protein derived from the original Wuhan strain. Note on this clone: There is no known antigen for this receptor. The record has no base qualities; no much larger clone is one base away.

The immunoSEQ Assay was used to sequence TCRbeta CDR3 regions. After extraction, genomic DNA underwent amplification by bias-controlled multiplex PCR, followed by high-throughput sequencing. The paper's processing steps were these. Collapsing and filtering of sequences were performed to quantify the absolute abundance of each unique TCRbeta CDR3 region. Usable DNA was measured by amplifying reference genes present in all nucleated cells, and TCRbeta template counts were normalized to that usable DNA to estimate T cell fraction. Repertoire TCRs were annotated as SARS-CoV-2-specific when V gene, CDR3 amino acid sequence and J gene were exactly matched to a known reactive TCR set. The reference SARS-CoV-2 TCR set was derived from MIRA and filtered for enrichment in COVID-19-positive ImmuneCODE repertoires, a step that removed public or cross-reactive TCRs. Using the MIRA antigens, annotated TCRs were further analysed by specific ORF or by position within an ORF. Depth was the summed frequency of annotated unique rearrangements, while breadth was defined as annotated unique rearrangements over total unique productive rearrangements. TCR breadth was compared between groups using two-sided Wilcoxon rank-sum tests. This is the immuneACCESS table as TCRdb keeps it, with only in-frame sequences that have V and J called. A part of the clones is gone; compared with another copy, unresolved V genes explain less than half, and the rest is unexplained. D and trimming come from the DNA, and the V and J calls and clone size come from that table. For this sample there are 380,000 or so clones; 88% appear just once. The top ten clones comprise 6.4% of the sample.

The CDR3 covers 14 residues, taking in both the cysteine and the phenylalanine. Only the CDR3 portion is preserved as DNA: 42 bases, with reading frame beginning at the first base. The germline ends are 9 bases apart after V is trimmed by 2 bases and J by 3 bases. Per the germline V gene, SGHTA is the CDR1 and FQGNSA is the CDR2. The rearranged chain carries TRBV7-2 and TRBJ2-3; TRBD1 is a possible D gene, resting on 5 matching bases. The sequences come from peripheral blood, collected in a trial of Ad26.COV2.S vaccine versus placebo. The sequence came from a person between 18 and 60 years old who received the Ad26.COV2.S COVID-19 vaccine or a placebo. The CDR3 corresponds to CASSLSRGTDTQYF. The DNA sequence is given as TGTGCCAGCAGCTTATCTAGGGGTACAGATACGCAGTATTTT.